This T cell receptor beta chain originates from a study of identical twins. Study-level points and caveats: Abundant beta clonotypes from cord blood bore fewer insertions; memory repertoires lacked this pattern. Beta out-of-frame twin sharing showed a weaker excess. For monozygotic twins, models underestimated out-of-frame TCR alpha sharing.

Germline CDR1 and CDR2: SGHNT and YENEEA. V was pared by 3 bases and J by 7 bases, with 0 bases between. This CDR3 has 9 amino acids. With regard to this clonotype: Its target is unknown.

Template switching added a universal primer site, and cDNA bore unique molecular identifiers. A single record per CDR3 protein comes from TCRdb applying MiXCR to the 5' RACE reads. Found here are around 680,000 distinct CDR3 sequences, under 9% of them singletons; the top ten hold around 0.95%. This same sample was also taken into another study, of yellow fever vaccine responses in identical twins.

The source material was PBMCs. The chain is built from TRBV11-3 and TRBJ1-1; D unclear. The sequence came from a woman under 30 in good health. The CDR3 sequence: CASSFEAFF. CDR3 bases: TGTGCCAGCAGCTTTGAAGCTTTCTTT. The full variable domain, its missing parts supplied by reference TRBV11-3 and TRBJ1-1, is EAGVVQSPRYKIIEKKQPVAFWCNPISGHNTLYWYLQNLGQGPELLIRYENEEAVDDSQLPKDRFSAERLKGVDSTLKIQPAELGDSAVYLCASSFEAFFGQGTRLTVV.